The 6 T cell receptor beta chains reported below all come from one sample, sequenced in a study of T cell responses to AZD1222 COVID-19 vaccine. Repertoires were generated with immunoSEQ multiplex PCR, while TCRdb's copy carries only in-frame clones and drops some. The sample carries roughly 170,000 clones, around 90% recorded once. The starting material was peripheral blood, obtained on day 0 of AZD1222 vaccination. The source is an adult in good health.

The V and J genes are TRBV9 and TRBJ1-3; the D is unclear. The CDR3 covers 17 residues. Trimming removed 0 bases from V and 0 bases from J, with 13 bases in between. In germline, CDR1 is SGDLS, CDR2 YYNGEE. The CDR3 DNA follows: TGTGCCAGCAGCGTAGGTAGCAGCCTCTTCTCTGGAAACACCATATATTTT. It specifies CASSVGSSLFSGNTIYF.

The J gene is TRBJ2-7, the V gene TRBV21-1. TRBV21-1 is described as a pseudogene. This CDR3 comprises 12 residues. The CDR3 DNA sequence: TGTGCCAGCGGCGAAAAACCCCACGAGCAGTACTTC. Translation: CASGEKPHEQYF.

J is TRBJ2-3 and V is TRBV5-1; D not certain. Germline V lookup: CDR1 SGHRS, CDR2 YFSETQ. This CDR3 spans 12 amino acids. Trimming pared 3 bases from V and 3 bases from J, leaving 5 bases between. DNA of the CDR3: TGCGCCAGCAGCTCAGAGACAGATACGCAGTATTTT. Residues: CASSSETDTQYF.

J is TRBJ1-5 and V is TRBV9; D gene unclear. Trimming shortened V by 2 bases and J by 4 bases, and 7 bases separated the two germline ends. Germline assignment: CDR1 SGDLS and CDR2 YYNGEE. The CDR3 consists of 13 residues. The CDR3 nucleotides are TGTGCCAGCAGCGTGAGTCCGAATCAGCCCCAGCATTTT. This encodes CASSVSPNQPQHF.

This chain uses TRBV3-1 (or the pseudogene TRBV3-2) with TRBJ1-2; 8 bases are a match to TRBD1. V lost 4 bases to trimming and J lost 7 bases; unmatched junction nucleotides: 11. Looked up from germline, CDR1 is LGHDT and CDR2 is YNNKEL (reference sequence). The CDR3 is 15 amino acids. The CDR3 here is CASSPGQAARFGYTF. In nucleotides, the CDR3 is TGTGCCAGCAGCCCGGGACAGGCCGCCAGGTTTGGCTACACCTTC.

The rearrangement joins TRBV2 to TRBJ2-1; 9 bases agree with TRBD2. The CDR3 covers 17 residues. The V and J ends lost 3 bases and 5 bases, in that order; junction bases with no gene match: 11. The germline gives CDR1 SNHLY, CDR2 FYNNEI. In DNA, the CDR3 is TGTGCCAGCAGTGAGGGGACTAGCCCCGAAAGAGACAATGAGCAGTTCTTC. Protein product: CASSEGTSPERDNEQFF.